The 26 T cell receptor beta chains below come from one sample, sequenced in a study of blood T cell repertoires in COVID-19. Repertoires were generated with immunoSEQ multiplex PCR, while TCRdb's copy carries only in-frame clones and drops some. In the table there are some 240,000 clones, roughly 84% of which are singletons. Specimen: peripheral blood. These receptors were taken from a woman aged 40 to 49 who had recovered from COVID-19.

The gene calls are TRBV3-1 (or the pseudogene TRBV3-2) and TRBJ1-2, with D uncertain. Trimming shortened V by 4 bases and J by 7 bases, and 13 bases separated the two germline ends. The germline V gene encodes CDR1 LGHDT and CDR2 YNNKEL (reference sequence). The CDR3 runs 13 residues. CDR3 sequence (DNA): TGTGCCAGCAGCCCCCTAGACGGCTCTGGCTACACCTTC. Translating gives CASSPLDGSGYTF.

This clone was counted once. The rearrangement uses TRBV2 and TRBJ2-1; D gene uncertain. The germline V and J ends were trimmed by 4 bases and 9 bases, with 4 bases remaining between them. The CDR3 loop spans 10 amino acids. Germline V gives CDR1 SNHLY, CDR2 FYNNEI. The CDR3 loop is CASSGGEQFF. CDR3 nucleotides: TGTGCCAGCAGTGGAGGTGAGCAGTTCTTC.

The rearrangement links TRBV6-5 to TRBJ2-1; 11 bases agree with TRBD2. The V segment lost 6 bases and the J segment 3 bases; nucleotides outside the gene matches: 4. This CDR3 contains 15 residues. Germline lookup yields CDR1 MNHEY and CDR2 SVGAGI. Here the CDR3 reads CASRGLAGFYNEQFF. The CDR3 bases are TGTGCCAGCAGAGGACTAGCGGGCTTCTACAATGAGCAGTTCTTC.

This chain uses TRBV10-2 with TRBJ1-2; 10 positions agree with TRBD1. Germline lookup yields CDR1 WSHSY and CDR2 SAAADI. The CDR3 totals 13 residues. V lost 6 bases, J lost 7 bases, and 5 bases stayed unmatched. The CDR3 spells CASRMDRGFGYTF. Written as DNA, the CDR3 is TGCGCCAGCAGGATGGACAGGGGGTTTGGCTACACCTTC.

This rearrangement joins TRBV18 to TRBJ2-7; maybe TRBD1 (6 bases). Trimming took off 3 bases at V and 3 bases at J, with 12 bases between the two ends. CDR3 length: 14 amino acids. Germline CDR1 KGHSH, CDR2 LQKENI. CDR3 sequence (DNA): TGTGCCAGCTCACCCACAGGGATAAACTACGAGCAGTACTTC. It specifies CASSPTGINYEQYF.

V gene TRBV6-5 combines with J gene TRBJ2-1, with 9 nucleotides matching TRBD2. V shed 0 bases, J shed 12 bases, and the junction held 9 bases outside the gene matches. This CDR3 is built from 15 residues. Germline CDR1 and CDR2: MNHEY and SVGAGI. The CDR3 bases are TGTGCCAGCAGTTACTCGTTGGTAGCGGGGGCCAGGCAGTTCTTC. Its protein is CASSYSLVAGARQFF.

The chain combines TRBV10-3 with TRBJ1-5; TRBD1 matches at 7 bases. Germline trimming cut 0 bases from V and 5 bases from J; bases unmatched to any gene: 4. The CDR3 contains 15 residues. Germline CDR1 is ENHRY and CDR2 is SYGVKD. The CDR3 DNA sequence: TGTGCCATCAGTGAGTCAAAGGGGGCCGATCAGCCCCAGCATTTT. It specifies CAISESKGADQPQHF.

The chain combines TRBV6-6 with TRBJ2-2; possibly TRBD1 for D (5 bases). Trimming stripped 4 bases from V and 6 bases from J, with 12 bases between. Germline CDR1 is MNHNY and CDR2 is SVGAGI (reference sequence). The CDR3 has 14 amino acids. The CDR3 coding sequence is TGTGCCAGCAGTTCCACCAGGGAAGCCGGGGAGCTGTTTTTT. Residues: CASSSTREAGELFF.

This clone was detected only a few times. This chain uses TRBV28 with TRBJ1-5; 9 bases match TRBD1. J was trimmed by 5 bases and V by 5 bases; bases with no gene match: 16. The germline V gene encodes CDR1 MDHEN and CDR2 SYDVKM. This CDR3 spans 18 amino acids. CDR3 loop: CASSLIPGTGMLYQPQHF. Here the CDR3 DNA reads TGTGCCAGCAGTCTCATCCCCGGGACAGGGATGTTATATCAGCCCCAGCATTTT.

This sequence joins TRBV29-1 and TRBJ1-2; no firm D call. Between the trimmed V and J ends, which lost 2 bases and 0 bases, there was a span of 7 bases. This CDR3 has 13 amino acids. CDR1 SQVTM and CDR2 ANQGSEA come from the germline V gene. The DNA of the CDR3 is TGCAGCGTTGAAAGCGGAGCTAACTATGGCTACACCTTC. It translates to CSVESGANYGYTF. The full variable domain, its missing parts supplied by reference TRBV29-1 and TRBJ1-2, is SAVISQKPSRDICQRGTSLTIQCQVDSQVTMMFWYRQQPGQSLTLIATANQGSEATYESGFVIDKFPISRPNLTFSTLTVSNMSPEDSSIYLCSVESGANYGYTFGSGTRLTVV.

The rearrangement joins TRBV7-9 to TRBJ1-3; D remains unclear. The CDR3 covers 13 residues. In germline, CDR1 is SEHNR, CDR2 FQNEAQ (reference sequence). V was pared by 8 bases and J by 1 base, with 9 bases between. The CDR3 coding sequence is TGTGCCAGCCTACGAGGGTCTGGAAACACCATATATTTT. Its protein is CASLRGSGNTIYF.

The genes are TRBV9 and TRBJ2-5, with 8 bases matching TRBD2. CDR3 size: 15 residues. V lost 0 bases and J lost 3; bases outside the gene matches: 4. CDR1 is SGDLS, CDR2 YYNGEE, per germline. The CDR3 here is CASSVVGTSEETQYF. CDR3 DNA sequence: TGTGCCAGCAGCGTAGTGGGGACTAGTGAAGAGACCCAGTACTTC.

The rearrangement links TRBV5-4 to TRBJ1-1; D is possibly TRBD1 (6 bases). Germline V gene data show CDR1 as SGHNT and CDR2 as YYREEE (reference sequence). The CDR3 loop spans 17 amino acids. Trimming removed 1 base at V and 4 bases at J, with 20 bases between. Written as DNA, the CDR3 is TGTGCCAGCAGCTTGAATCCCCAGGGGTTTGGGGCCACTGAAGCTTTCTTT. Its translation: CASSLNPQGFGATEAFF.

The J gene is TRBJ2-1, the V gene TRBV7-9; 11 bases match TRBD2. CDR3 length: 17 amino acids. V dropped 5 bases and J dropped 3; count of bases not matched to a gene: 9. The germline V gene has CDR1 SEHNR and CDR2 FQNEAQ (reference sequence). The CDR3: CASSIPLAGGIYNEQFF. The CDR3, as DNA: TGTGCCAGCAGCATACCCCTAGCGGGGGGAATCTACAATGAGCAGTTCTTC.

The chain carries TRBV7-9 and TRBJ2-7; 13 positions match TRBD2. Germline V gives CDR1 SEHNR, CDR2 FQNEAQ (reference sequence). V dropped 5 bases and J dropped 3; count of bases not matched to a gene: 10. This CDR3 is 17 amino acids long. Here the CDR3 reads CASSPRPGLAGSYEQYF. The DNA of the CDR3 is TGTGCCAGCAGCCCTCGGCCGGGACTAGCGGGGAGCTACGAGCAGTACTTC.

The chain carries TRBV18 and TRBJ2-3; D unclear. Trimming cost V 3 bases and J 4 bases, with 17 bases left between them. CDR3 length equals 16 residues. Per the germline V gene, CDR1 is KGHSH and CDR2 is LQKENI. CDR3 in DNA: TGTGCCAGCTCACCTTCAGGCCTCCAGGCAGCAGATACGCAGTATTTT. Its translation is CASSPSGLQAADTQYF.

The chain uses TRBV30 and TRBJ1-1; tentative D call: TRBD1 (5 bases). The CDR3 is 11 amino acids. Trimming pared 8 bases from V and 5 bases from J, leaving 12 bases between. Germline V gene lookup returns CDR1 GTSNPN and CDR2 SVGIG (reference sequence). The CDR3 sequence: CAAGEWTEAFF. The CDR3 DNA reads TGTGCCGCGGGGGAATGGACTGAAGCTTTCTTT.

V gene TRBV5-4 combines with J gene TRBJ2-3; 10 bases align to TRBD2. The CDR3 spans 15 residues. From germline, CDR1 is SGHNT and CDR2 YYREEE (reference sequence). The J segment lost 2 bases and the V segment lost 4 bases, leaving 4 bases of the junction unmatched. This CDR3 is CASSIAGGPTDTQYF. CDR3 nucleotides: TGTGCCAGCAGCATAGCGGGGGGCCCCACAGATACGCAGTATTTT. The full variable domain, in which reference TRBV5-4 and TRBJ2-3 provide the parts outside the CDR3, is ETGVTQSPTHLIKTRGQQVTLRCSSQSGHNTVSWYQQALGQGPQFIFQYYREEENGRGNFPPRFSGLQFPNYSSELNVNALELDDSALYLCASSIAGGPTDTQYFGPGTRLTVL.

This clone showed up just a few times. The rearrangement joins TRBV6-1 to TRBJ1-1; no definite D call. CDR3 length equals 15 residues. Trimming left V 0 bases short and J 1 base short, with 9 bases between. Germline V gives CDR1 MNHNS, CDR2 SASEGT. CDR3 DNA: TGTGCCAGCAGTGAAGCGCTGCCCAGGAACACTGAAGCTTTCTTT. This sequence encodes CASSEALPRNTEAFF.

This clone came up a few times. The CDR3 region is CASSYGQGLPNTEAFF. The DNA of the CDR3 is TGTGCCAGCAGTTATGGACAGGGGCTTCCGAACACTGAAGCTTTCTTT. The genes are TRBV6-5 and TRBJ1-1; 9 bases agree with TRBD1. Germline V CDR1 and CDR2: MNHEY, SVGAGI. After removal of 3 bases from V and 1 base from J, the junction contained 6 bases not matched to a gene. The CDR3 is 16 residues long.

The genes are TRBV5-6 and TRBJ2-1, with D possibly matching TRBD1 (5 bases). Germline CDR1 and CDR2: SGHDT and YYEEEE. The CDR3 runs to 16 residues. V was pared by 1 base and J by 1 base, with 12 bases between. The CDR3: CASSLQGATSYNEQFF. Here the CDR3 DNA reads TGTGCCAGCAGCTTGCAAGGGGCGACATCCTACAATGAGCAGTTCTTC.

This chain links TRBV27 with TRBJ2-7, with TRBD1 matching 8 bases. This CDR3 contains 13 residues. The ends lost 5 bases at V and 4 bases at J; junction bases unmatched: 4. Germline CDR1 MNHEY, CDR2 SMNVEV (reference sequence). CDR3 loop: CASSVTGEYEQYF. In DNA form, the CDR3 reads TGTGCCAGCAGTGTGACAGGGGAGTACGAGCAGTACTTC.

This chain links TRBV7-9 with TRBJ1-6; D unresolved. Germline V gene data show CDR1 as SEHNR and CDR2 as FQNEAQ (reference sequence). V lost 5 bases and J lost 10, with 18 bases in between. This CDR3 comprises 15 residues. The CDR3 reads CASSPPERRGSPLHF. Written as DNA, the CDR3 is TGTGCCAGCAGCCCCCCGGAGAGAAGAGGGTCACCCCTCCACTTT.

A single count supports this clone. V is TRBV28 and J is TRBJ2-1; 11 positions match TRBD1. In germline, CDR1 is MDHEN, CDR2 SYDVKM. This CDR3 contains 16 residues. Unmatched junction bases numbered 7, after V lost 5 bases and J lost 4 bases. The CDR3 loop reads CASSPPGTGGYNEQFF. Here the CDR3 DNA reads TGTGCCAGCAGTCCTCCCGGGACAGGGGGTTACAATGAGCAGTTCTTC.

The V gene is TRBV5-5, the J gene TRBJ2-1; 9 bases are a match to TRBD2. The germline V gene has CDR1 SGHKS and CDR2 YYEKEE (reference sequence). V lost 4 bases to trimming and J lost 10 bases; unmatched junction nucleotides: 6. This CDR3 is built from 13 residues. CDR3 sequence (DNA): TGTGCCAGCAGCGCGCGACTAGCGGAAGAGCAGTTCTTC. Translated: CASSARLAEEQFF.

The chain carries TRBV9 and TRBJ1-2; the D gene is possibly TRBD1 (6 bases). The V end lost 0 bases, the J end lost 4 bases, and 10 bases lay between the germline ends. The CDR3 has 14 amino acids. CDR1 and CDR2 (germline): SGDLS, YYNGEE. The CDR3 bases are TGTGCCAGCAGCGTAGGCAGGGGACCCTATGGCTACACCTTC. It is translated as CASSVGRGPYGYTF.